The rows below give T cell receptor beta chains drawn from one sample of a study of shared clonotypes between healthy human individuals. This table comes from immunoSEQ multiplex PCR, and its TCRdb copy is limited to in-frame clones, with some not included. The table includes 740,000 or so clones, around 78% detected once. The specimen sequenced was memory CD4+ T cells sorted from blood. The receptor set was obtained from a woman between 25 and 40 years old in good health. CDR3s include the opening cysteine and the closing phenylalanine or tryptophan. Each record gives: V gene, clone size, D gene, J gene, CDR3 protein, CDR3 DNA. D genes are given only for firm matches. Clone sizes are given selectively: once, few, many, or a class where the clone is expanded.

>TRBV10-2|-|-|TRBJ1-1
CASSGQVAEAFF
TGCGCCAGCAGTGGGCAGGTGGCTGAAGCTTTCTTT
>TRBV6-1|few|TRBD1|TRBJ1-2
CASSAGRQGRENYGYTF
TGTGCCAGCAGTGCAGGGCGACAGGGGCGGGAGAACTATGGCTACACCTTC
>TRBV6-1|-|-|TRBJ2-7
CASSVGAEQYF
TGTGCCAGCAGTGTCGGGGCCGAGCAGTACTTC
>TRBV25-1|-|-|TRBJ2-1
CASSEGRVSYNEQFF
TGTGCCAGCAGCGAGGGACGAGTCTCCTACAATGAGCAGTTCTTC
>TRBV28|-|-|TRBJ2-5
CASSFGFGGRQETQYF
TGTGCCAGCAGTTTTGGCTTTGGAGGGCGGCAAGAGACCCAGTACTTC
>TRBV25-1|once|-|TRBJ2-7
CASRGGSGSYEQYF
TGTGCCAGCAGGGGGGGATCCGGATCCTACGAGCAGTACTTC
>TRBV7-9|-|-|TRBJ2-2
CASSFRNTGELFF
TGTGCCAGCAGCTTCCGGAACACCGGGGAGCTGTTTTTT
>TRBV28|-|TRBD1|TRBJ1-2
CASSLDRTGGYTF
TGTGCCAGCAGTCTGGACAGGACAGGAGGCTACACCTTC
>TRBV6-1|-|-|TRBJ1-4
CASSEEGSGNEKLFF
TGTGCCAGCAGTGAAGAGGGTTCGGGGAATGAAAAACTGTTTTTT
>TRBV5-1|once|-|TRBJ1-1
CASSLIRAGDTEAFF
TGCGCCAGCAGCTTAATAAGGGCTGGGGACACTGAAGCTTTCTTT
>TRBV11-2|-|-|TRBJ2-3
CASSSEGLSTDTQYF
TGTGCCAGCAGCTCCGAGGGCCTTAGCACAGATACGCAGTATTTT
>TRBV5-5|-|-|TRBJ1-2
CASSSRPNRNFNYGYTF
TGTGCCAGCAGCAGTCGGCCAAACAGGAACTTTAACTATGGCTACACCTTC
>TRBV28|-|TRBD2|TRBJ2-3
CASRFSGITDTQYF
TGTGCCAGCAGGTTTAGCGGGATTACAGATACGCAGTATTTT
>TRBV4-1|-|TRBD2|TRBJ2-3
CASSQDGGLAGVGDTQYF
TGCGCCAGCAGCCAAGATGGCGGACTAGCGGGAGTCGGGGATACGCAGTATTTT
>TRBV6-5|-|TRBD2|TRBJ2-7
CASGNPGLAGYEQYF
TGTGCCAGCGGGAACCCGGGACTAGCGGGATACGAGCAGTACTTC
>TRBV7-9|-|-|TRBJ2-1
CASSLLNEQFF
TGTGCCAGCTCCTTATTAAATGAGCAGTTCTTC
>TRBV15|-|TRBD2|TRBJ2-3
CATRDRLAGGFDTQYF
TGTGCCACCAGGGACCGACTAGCGGGAGGGTTCGATACGCAGTATTTT
>TRBV5-1|-|TRBD2|TRBJ2-7
CASSLLAGKPYEQYF
TGCGCCAGCAGCTTACTAGCGGGGAAGCCCTACGAGCAGTACTTC
>TRBV4-2|many|-|TRBJ1-2
CASSQEWGGYTF
TGTGCCAGCAGCCAAGAATGGGGTGGCTACACCTTC
>TRBV2|once|-|TRBJ1-2
CASTSGYGYTF
TGTGCCAGCACCAGCGGGTATGGCTACACCTTC
>TRBV5-1|few|-|TRBJ1-2
CASSLAGPGGGYGYTF
TGCGCCAGCAGCTTGGCCGGCCCTGGAGGAGGCTATGGCTACACCTTC
>TRBV9|-|TRBD1|TRBJ1-2
CASSLGQAMSGYTF
TGTGCCAGCAGCCTGGGACAGGCCATGTCTGGCTACACCTTC
>TRBV2|-|TRBD1|TRBJ1-5
CASSRDSYQPQHF
TGTGCCAGCAGCAGGGACAGCTATCAGCCCCAGCATTTT
>TRBV5-1|once|-|TRBJ1-5
CASSLAADGAQPQHF
TGCGCCAGCAGCTTGGCCGCAGATGGGGCTCAGCCCCAGCATTTT
>TRBV18|-|TRBD1|TRBJ2-7
CASSLRDRVYEQYF
TGTGCCAGCTCACTAAGGGACAGGGTATACGAGCAGTACTTC
>TRBV25-1|once|-|TRBJ1-1
CASTRGASTEAFF
TGTGCCAGCACGCGGGGGGCGAGCACTGAAGCTTTCTTT
>TRBV5-6|-|-|TRBJ1-5
CASSLRGTGNQPQHF
TGTGCCAGCAGCTTGAGGGGAACGGGCAATCAGCCCCAGCATTTT
>TRBV5-1|few|TRBD2|TRBJ2-1
CASSPASGSYNEQFF
TGCGCCAGCAGTCCCGCTAGCGGATCCTACAATGAGCAGTTCTTC
>TRBV6-9|-|-|TRBJ1-5
CASSSRSKANQPQHF
TGTGCCAGCAGTTCCCGAAGTAAGGCCAATCAGCCCCAGCATTTT
>TRBV5-1|few|TRBD1|TRBJ2-2
CASSHGTGGTGELFF
TGCGCCAGCAGCCACGGGACAGGTGGTACCGGGGAGCTGTTTTTT
>TRBV30|-|-|TRBJ1-2
CAWGTGVLGYTF
TGTGCCTGGGGAACTGGGGTTCTTGGCTACACCTTC
>TRBV18|-|TRBD1|TRBJ2-6
CASSPRTGVFGANVLTF
TGTGCCAGCTCCCCCCGGACAGGGGTTTTTGGGGCCAACGTCCTGACTTTC
>TRBV5-1|few|TRBD1|TRBJ1-2
CASSSTGGDYGYTF
TGCGCCAGCAGCTCGACAGGGGGAGACTATGGCTACACCTTC
>TRBV4-1|many|-|TRBJ2-6
CASSQGSHAGANVLTF
TGCGCCAGCAGCCAAGGGTCGCATGCTGGGGCCAACGTCCTGACTTTC
>TRBV11-3|-|TRBD1|TRBJ2-1
CASSLDSGTGGYNEQFF
TGTGCCAGCAGCTTAGACTCCGGGACAGGGGGGTACAATGAGCAGTTCTTC
>TRBV6-1|few|-|TRBJ2-7
CATLNWQAPYEQYF
TGTGCCACCCTGAATTGGCAGGCTCCCTACGAGCAGTACTTC
>TRBV6-5|-|TRBD1|TRBJ1-3
CASSYSPTGGNTIYF
TGTGCCAGCAGTTACTCCCCGACAGGGGGAAACACCATATATTTT
>TRBV2|-|TRBD2|TRBJ2-7
CASSEVRDYKDVQYF
TGTGCCAGCAGTGAAGTCCGGGACTACAAGGATGTGCAGTACTTC
>TRBV4-1|-|-|TRBJ2-3
CASSQVGGTTDTQYF
TGCGCCAGCAGCCAAGTCGGCGGGACGACAGATACGCAGTATTTT
>TRBV5-6|-|-|TRBJ1-5
CASSLGAGAIQPQHF
TGTGCCAGCAGCTTGGGAGCAGGGGCGATCCAGCCCCAGCATTTT
>TRBV2|-|-|TRBJ1-1
CASSAGPSGTEAFF
TGTGCCAGCAGTGCGGGTCCTTCAGGCACTGAAGCTTTCTTT
>TRBV18|-|TRBD2|TRBJ2-5
CASSLTSGQETQYF
TGTGCCAGCTCACTGACTAGCGGGCAAGAGACCCAGTACTTC
>TRBV14|-|-|TRBJ2-7
CASSQTRLEQYF
TGTGCCAGCAGCCAAACCAGGCTTGAGCAGTACTTC
>TRBV28|-|TRBD1|TRBJ1-3
CASSWTPGQGENTIYF
TGTGCCAGCAGTTGGACCCCGGGACAGGGGGAAAACACCATATATTTT
>TRBV7-6|once|-|TRBJ2-7
CASSSKRGYEQYF
TGTGCCAGCAGCTCAAAGCGAGGGTACGAGCAGTACTTC
>TRBV29-1|-|-|TRBJ2-3
CSVQGGDLTDTQYF
TGCAGCGTTCAAGGCGGGGACCTCACAGATACGCAGTATTTT
>TRBV6-6|-|-|TRBJ2-3
CASSYLDTQYF
TGTGCCAGCAGTTACTTAGATACGCAGTATTTT
>TRBV14|-|TRBD1|TRBJ2-5
CASSQLRDRGRETQYF
TGTGCCAGCAGCCAACTACGGGACAGGGGGCGAGAGACCCAGTACTTC
>TRBV6-1|few|TRBD1|TRBJ1-2
CASSDHGQAFNYGYTF
TGTGCCAGCAGTGACCACGGACAGGCCTTTAACTATGGCTACACCTTC
>TRBV7-2|-|-|TRBJ1-2
CASSLGGSYGYTF
TGTGCCAGCAGCTTAGGTGGCAGCTATGGCTACACCTTC
>TRBV11-2|-|TRBD2|TRBJ2-7
CASSSGGSGQYTYEQYF
TGTGCCAGCAGCTCCGGGGGGAGCGGACAATATACCTACGAGCAGTACTTC
>TRBV18|-|-|TRBJ2-6
CASSPLTWTEVSGANVLTF
TGTGCCAGCTCACCATTAACTTGGACAGAAGTCTCTGGGGCCAACGTCCTGACTTTC
>TRBV28|few|TRBD1|TRBJ2-2
CASSLMRQGNTGELFF
TGTGCCAGCAGTTTAATGAGACAGGGGAACACCGGGGAGCTGTTTTTT
>TRBV7-8|-|-|TRBJ1-1
CASSSLEGMEAFF
TGTGCCAGCAGCTCTCTCGAGGGTATGGAAGCTTTCTTT